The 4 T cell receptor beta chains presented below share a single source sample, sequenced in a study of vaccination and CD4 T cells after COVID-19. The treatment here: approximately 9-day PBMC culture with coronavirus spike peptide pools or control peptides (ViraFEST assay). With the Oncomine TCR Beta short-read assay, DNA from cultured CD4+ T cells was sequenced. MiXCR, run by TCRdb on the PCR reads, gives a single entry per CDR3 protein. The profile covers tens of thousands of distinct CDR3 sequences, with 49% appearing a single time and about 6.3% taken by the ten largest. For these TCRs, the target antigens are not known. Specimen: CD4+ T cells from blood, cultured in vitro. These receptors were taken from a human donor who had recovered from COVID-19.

Here the CDR3 DNA reads TGCGCCAGCAGACGGGACAGCCTTTCTTATGGCTACACCTTC. Translated: CASRRDSLSYGYTF. The chain joins TRBV5-1 to TRBJ1-2; 7 bases map to TRBD1. The V segment lost 5 bases and the J segment 5 bases; nucleotides outside the gene matches: 9. Per the germline V gene, CDR1 is SGHRS and CDR2 is YFSETQ. CDR3 size: 14 residues.

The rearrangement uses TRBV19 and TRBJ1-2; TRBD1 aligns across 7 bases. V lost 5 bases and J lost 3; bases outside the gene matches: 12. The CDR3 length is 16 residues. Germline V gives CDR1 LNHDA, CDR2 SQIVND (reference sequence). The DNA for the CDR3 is TGTGCCAGTAGTCCGCGACAGGGCCCGAAAGACTATGGCTACACCTTC. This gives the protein CASSPRQGPKDYGYTF.

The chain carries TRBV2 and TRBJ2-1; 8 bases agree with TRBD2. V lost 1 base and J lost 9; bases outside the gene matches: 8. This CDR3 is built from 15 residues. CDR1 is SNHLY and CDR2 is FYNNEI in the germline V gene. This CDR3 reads CASSEGSGSGVEQFF. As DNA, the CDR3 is TGTGCCAGCAGTGAAGGCAGCGGGAGCGGGGTTGAGCAGTTCTTC. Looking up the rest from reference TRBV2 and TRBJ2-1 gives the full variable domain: EPEVTQTPSHQVTQMGQEVILRCVPISNHLYFYWYRQILGQKVEFLVSFYNNEISEKSEIFDDQFSVERPDGSNFTLKIRSTKLEDSAMYFCASSEGSGSGVEQFFGPGTRLTVL.

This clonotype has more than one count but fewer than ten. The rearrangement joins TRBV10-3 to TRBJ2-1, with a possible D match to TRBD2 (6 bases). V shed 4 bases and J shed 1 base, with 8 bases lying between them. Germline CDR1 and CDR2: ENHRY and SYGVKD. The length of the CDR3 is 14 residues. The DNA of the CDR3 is TGTGCCATCAGTGGGGACTTTTCCTACAATGAGCAGTTCTTC. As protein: CAISGDFSYNEQFF.